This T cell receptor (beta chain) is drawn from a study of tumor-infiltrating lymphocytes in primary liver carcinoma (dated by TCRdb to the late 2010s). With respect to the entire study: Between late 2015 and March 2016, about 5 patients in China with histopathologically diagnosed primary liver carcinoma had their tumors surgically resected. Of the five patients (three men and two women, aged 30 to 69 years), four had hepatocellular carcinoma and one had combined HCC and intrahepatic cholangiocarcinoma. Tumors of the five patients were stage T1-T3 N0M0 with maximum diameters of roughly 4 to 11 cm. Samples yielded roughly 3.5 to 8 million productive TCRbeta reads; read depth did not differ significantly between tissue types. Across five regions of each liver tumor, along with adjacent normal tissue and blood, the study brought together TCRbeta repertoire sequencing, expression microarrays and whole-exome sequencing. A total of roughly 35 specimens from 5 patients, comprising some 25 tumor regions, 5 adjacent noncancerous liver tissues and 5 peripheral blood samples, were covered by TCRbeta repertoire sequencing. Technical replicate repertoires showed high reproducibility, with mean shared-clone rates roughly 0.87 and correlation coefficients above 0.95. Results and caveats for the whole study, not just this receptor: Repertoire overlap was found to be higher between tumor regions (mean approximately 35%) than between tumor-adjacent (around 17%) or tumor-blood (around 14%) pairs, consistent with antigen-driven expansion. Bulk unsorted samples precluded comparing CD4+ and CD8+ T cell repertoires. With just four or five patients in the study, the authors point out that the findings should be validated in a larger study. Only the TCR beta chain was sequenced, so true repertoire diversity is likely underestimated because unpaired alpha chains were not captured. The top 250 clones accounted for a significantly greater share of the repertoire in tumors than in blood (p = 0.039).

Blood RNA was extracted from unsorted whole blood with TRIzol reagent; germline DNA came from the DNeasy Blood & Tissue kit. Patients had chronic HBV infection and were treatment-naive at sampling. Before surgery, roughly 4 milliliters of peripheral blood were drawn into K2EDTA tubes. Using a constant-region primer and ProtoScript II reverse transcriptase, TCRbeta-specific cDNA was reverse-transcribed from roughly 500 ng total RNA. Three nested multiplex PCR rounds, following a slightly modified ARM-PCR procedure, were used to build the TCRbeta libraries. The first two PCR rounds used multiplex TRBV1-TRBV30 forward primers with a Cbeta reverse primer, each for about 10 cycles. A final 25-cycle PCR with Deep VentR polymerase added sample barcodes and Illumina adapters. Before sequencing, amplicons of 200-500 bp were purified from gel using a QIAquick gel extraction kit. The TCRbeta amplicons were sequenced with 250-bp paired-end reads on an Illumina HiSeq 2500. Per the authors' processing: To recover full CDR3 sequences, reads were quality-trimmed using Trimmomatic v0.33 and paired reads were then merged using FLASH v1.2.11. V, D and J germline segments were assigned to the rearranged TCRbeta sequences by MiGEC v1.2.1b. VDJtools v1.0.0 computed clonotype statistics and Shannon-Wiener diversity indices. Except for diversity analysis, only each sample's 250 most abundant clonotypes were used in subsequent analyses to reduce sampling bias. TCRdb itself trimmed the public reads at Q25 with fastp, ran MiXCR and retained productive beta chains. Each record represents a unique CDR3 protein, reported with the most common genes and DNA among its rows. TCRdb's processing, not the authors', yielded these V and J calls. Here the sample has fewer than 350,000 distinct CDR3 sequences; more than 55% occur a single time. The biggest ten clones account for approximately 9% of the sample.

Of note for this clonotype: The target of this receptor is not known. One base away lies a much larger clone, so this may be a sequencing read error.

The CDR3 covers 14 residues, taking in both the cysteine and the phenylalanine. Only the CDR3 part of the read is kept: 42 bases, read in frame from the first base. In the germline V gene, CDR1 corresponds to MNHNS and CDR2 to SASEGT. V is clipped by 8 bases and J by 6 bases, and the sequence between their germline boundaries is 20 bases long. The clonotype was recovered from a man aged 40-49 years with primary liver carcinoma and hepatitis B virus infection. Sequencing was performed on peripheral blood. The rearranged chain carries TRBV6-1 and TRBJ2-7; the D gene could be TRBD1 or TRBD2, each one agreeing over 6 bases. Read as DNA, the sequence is TGTGCCAGCGGGGGGCCAGGACGGAGGGCCGAGCAGTACTTC. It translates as CASGGPGRRAEQYF.